The following is a T cell receptor beta chain sequence with its context. The junction had 12 bases not matched to a gene; V was cut back by 5 bases and J by 2 bases. CDR3 length equals 18 residues. The germline CDR1 and CDR2 sequences are KGHDR and SFDVKD. For TCRbeta, the library was prepared with unique molecular identifiers. TCRdb passed the PCR reads through MiXCR, listing each CDR3 protein once. The sample records 500,000 or so distinct CDR3 sequences, 30% to 35% being singletons. These data come from a study of T-cell reconstitution after alpha-beta-depleted transplantation in children. The material was PBMCs from the stem cell graft donor, obtained from the stem cell graft. The V gene is TRBV24-1, the J gene TRBJ2-3; 10 bases are shared with TRBD2. The TCR comes from a human donor who donated a stem cell graft to a child with aplastic anemia. As DNA, the CDR3 is TGTGCCACCAGTGTCGAAAGTCGTAGCGGGAGGATCACAGATACGCAGTATTTT. The encoded protein is CATSVESRSGRITDTQYF.